This entry describes one T cell receptor (beta chain). Its antigen remains unidentified. The assay was immunoSEQ multiplex PCR, and TCRdb's table has in-frame clones only and misses some. The sample includes under 150,000 clones, about 92% seen only once; the top ten take around 0.96%. The sample belongs to a study of T cell responses to AZD1222 COVID-19 vaccine. Study observations and caveats: White British people made up most donors, females outnumbered males, and clonal diversity was possibly underestimated.

The germline CDR1 and CDR2 sequences are LNHDA and SQIVND (reference sequence). The CDR3 spans 15 residues. Trimming removed 3 bases from V and 2 bases from J, with 11 bases in between. The chain links TRBV19 to TRBJ1-5, with D possibly being TRBD1 (5 bases). The origin of this receptor is an adult in good health. This material consisted of peripheral blood, taken on day 0 of AZD1222 vaccination. In DNA, the CDR3 is TGTGCCAGTAGTATTTCAGGGCTGGGCAATCAGCCCCAGCATTTT. Amino acids: CASSISGLGNQPQHF.